Below, one TCR beta chain is given with its context. There are 18 residues in the CDR3. J lost 2 bases, V lost 7 bases, and 14 bases had no gene match. Germline lookup yields CDR1 MDHEN and CDR2 SYDVKM. CD8+ and CD4+ blood T cells underwent TCR beta sequencing. This sample is part of a study of CD8 T cells in Susac syndrome. On the study more broadly: At the time their blood was drawn, patients with Susac syndrome were either therapy-naive, on corticosteroids (with some of them also receiving intravenous immunoglobulin), or on intravenous immunoglobulin alone.

It was with random hexamers that about 0.45 to 1 ug RNA was reverse transcribed. TCRdb redid the calling of the immunoSEQ multiplex PCR reads with MiXCR, one entry per CDR3 protein. Here the sample spans approximately 190,000 distinct CDR3 sequences, 90% to 96% being singletons. Sequenced sample: CD4+ T cells from PBMCs. J is TRBJ1-5 and V is TRBV28, with 10 bases aligning to TRBD1. The sequence derives from a human donor with Susac syndrome. Here the CDR3 reads CASTPGTGERYGNQPQHF. For the CDR3, the DNA is TGTGCCAGCACCCCCGGGACAGGGGAGAGGTATGGCAATCAGCCCCAGCATTTT.